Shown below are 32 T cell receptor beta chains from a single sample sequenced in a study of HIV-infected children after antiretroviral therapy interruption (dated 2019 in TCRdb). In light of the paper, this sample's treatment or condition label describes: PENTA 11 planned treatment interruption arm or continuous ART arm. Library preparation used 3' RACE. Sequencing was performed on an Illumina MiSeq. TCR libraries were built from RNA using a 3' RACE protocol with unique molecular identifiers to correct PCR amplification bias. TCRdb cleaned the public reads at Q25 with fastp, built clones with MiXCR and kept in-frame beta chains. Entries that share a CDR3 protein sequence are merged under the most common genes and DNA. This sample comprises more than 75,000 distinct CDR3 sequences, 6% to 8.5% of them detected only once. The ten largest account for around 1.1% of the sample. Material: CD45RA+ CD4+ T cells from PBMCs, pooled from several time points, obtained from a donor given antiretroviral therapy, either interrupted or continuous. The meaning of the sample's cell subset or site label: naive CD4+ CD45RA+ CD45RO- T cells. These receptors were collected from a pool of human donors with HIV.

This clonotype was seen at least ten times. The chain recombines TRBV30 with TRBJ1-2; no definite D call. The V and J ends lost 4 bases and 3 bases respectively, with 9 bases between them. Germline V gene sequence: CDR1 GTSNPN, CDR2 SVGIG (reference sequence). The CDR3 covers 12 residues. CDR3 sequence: CAWTGNDYGYTF. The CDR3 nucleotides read TGTGCCTGGACAGGCAACGACTATGGCTACACCTTC.

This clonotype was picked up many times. As DNA, the CDR3 is TGTGCCAGCAGCAAAGACGGTGAAAAACTGTTTTTT. Translated: CASSKDGEKLFF. The genes are TRBV12-3 or TRBV12-4 and TRBJ1-4; no clear D gene. V was shortened by 6 bases and J by 7 bases, with 9 bases between the two germline ends. This CDR3 is 12 amino acids long.

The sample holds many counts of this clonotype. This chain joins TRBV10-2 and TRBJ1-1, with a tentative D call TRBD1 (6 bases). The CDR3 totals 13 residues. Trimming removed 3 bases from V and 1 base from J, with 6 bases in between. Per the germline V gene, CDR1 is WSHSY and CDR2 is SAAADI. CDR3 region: CASSDRGNTEAFF. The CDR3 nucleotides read TGCGCCAGCAGTGACAGGGGGAACACTGAAGCTTTCTTT.

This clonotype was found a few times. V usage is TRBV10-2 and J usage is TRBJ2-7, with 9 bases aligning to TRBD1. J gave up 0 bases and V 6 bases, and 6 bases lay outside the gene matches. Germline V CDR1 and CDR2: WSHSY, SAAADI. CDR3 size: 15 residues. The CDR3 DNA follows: TGCGCCAGCAGGCTCGGACAGGGGAGCTCCTACGAGCAGTACTTC. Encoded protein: CASRLGQGSSYEQYF.

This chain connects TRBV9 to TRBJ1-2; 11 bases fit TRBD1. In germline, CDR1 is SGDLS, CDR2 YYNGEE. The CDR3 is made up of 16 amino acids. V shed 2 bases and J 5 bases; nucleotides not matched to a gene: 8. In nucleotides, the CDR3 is TGTGCCAGCAGCGTTTTGGGACAGGGGGGGTCTTATGGCTACACCTTC. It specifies CASSVLGQGGSYGYTF.

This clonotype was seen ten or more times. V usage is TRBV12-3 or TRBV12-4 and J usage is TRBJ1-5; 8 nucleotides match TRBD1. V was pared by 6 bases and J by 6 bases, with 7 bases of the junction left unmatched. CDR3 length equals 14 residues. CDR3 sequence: CASSRQGKSQPQHF. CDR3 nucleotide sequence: TGTGCCAGCAGCCGACAGGGGAAAAGTCAGCCCCAGCATTTT.

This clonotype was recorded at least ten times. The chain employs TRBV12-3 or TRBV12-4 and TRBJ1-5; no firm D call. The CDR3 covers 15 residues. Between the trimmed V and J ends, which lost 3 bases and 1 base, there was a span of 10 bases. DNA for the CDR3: TGTGCCAGCAGTTTGGAGGGTACGAGCAATCAGCCCCAGCATTTT. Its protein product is CASSLEGTSNQPQHF.

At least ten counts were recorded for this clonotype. Here the CDR3 DNA reads TGTGCCAGCAGAGGGCAGAACTACGAGCAGTACTTC. This translates into CASRGQNYEQYF. This chain uses TRBV6-2 or TRBV6-3 with TRBJ2-7, with unresolved D. This CDR3 comprises 12 residues. Germline CDR1 and CDR2: MNHEY and SVGEGT. Trimming took off 6 bases at V and 3 bases at J, with 9 bases between the two ends.

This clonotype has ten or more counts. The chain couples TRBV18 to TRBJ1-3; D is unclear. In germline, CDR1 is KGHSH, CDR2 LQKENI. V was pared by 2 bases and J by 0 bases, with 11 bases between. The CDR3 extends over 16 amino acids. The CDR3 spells CASSPFDSNSGNTIYF. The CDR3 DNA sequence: TGTGCCAGCTCACCATTCGACTCCAACTCTGGAAACACCATATATTTT.

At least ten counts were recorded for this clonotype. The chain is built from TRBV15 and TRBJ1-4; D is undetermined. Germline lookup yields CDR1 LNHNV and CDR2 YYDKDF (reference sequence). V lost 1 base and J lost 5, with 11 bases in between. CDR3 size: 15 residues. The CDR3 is CATSRVGTRNEKLFF. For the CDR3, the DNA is TGTGCCACCAGCAGAGTGGGAACCCGCAATGAAAAACTGTTTTTT.

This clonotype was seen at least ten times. This chain's CDR3 is CATSDPRGGQPQHF. The CDR3 DNA follows: TGTGCCACCAGTGACCCCCGAGGAGGCCAGCCCCAGCATTTT. The chain employs TRBV24-1 and TRBJ1-5; no clear D. Germline V gene lookup returns CDR1 KGHDR and CDR2 SFDVKD. V was shortened by 4 bases and J by 7 bases, with 13 bases between the two germline ends. The CDR3 covers 14 residues.

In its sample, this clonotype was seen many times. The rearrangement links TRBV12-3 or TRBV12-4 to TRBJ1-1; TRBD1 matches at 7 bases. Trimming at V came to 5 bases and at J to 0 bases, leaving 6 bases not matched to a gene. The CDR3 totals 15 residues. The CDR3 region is CASSVRQGMNTEAFF. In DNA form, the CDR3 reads TGTGCCAGCAGTGTGCGACAGGGCATGAACACTGAAGCTTTCTTT.

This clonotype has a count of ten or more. This CDR3 reads CASSLDVAYEQYF. CDR3 bases: TGTGCCAGCAGCTTAGACGTAGCCTACGAGCAGTACTTC. The chain joins TRBV11-3 to TRBJ2-7, with unresolved D. Germline CDR1 and CDR2: SGHNT and YENEEA. CDR3 size: 13 residues. V was clipped by 0 bases and J by 2 bases, with 5 bases between them.

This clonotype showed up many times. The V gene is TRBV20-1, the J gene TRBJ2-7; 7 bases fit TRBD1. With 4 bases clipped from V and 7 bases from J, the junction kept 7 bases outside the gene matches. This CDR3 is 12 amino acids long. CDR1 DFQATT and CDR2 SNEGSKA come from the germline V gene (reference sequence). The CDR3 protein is CSATVDRREQYF. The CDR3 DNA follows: TGCAGTGCTACCGTGGACAGGCGTGAGCAGTACTTC.

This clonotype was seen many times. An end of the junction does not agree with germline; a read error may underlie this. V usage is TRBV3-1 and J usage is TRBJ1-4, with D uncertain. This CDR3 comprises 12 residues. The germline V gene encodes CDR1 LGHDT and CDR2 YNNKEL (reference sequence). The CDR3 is CASSHRGRESRF. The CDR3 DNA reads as TGTGCCAGCAGCCACCGAGGACGAGAATCCCGTTTT.

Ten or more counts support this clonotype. CDR3 nucleotides: TGTGCCAGCAGTTTTGGAACAGCCGACGAGCAGTACTTC. This sequence encodes CASSFGTADEQYF. V gene TRBV12-3 or TRBV12-4 combines with J gene TRBJ2-7, with D unclear. The CDR3 consists of 13 residues. V was pared by 3 bases and J by 5 bases, with 11 bases between.

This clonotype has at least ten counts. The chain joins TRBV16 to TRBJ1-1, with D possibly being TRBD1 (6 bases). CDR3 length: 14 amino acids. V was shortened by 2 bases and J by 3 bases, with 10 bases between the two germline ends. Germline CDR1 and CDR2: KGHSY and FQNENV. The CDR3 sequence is CASSQTGLDTEAFF. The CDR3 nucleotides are TGTGCCAGCAGCCAAACAGGGTTGGACACTGAAGCTTTCTTT. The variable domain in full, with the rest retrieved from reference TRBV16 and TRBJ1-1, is GEEVAQTPKHLVRGEGQKAKLYCAPIKGHSYVFWYQQVLKNEFKFLISFQNENVFDETGMPKERFSAKCLPNSPCSLEIQATKLEDSAVYFCASSQTGLDTEAFFGQGTRLTVV.

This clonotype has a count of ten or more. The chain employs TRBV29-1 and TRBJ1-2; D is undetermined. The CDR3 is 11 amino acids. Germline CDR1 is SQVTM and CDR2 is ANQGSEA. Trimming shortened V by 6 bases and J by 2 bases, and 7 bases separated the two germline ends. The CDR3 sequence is CSVRENYGYTF. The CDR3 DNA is TGCAGCGTAAGGGAAAACTATGGCTACACCTTC.

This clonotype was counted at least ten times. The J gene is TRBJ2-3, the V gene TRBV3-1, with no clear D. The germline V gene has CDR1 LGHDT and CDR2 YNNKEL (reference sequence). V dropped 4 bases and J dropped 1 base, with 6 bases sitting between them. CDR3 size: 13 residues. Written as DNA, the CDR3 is TGTGCCAGCAGCCCCCTGGGCACAGATACGCAGTATTTT. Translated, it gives CASSPLGTDTQYF.

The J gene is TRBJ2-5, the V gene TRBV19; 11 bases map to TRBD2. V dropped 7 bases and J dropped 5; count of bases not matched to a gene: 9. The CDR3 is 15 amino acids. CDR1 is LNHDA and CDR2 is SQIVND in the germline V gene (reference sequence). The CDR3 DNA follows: TGTGCCAGTAAAGCGACTAGCGGGACTCCTGAGACCCAGTACTTC. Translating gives CASKATSGTPETQYF.

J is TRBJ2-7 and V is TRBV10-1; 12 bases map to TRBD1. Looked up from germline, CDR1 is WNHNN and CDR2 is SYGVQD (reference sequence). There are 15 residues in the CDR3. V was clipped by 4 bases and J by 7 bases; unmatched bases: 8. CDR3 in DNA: TGCGCCAGCAGTGCGTCGGGACAGGGGGCTGGGGAGCAGTACTTC. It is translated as CASSASGQGAGEQYF.

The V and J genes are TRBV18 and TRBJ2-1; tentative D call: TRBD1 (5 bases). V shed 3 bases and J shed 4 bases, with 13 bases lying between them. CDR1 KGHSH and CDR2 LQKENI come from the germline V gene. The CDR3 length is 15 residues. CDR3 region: CASSPGQVPYNEQFF. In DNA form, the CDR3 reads TGTGCCAGCTCACCGGGGCAGGTTCCGTACAATGAGCAGTTCTTC.

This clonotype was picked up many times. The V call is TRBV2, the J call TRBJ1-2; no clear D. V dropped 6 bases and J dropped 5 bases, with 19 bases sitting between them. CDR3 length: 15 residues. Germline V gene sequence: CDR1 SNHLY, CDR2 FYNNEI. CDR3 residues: CASRRDPSRLYGYTF. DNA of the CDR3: TGTGCCAGCAGGAGGGATCCTTCGCGACTGTATGGCTACACCTTC. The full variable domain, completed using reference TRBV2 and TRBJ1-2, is EPEVTQTPSHQVTQMGQEVILRCVPISNHLYFYWYRQILGQKVEFLVSFYNNEISEKSEIFDDQFSVERPDGSNFTLKIRSTKLEDSAMYFCASRRDPSRLYGYTFGSGTRLTVV.

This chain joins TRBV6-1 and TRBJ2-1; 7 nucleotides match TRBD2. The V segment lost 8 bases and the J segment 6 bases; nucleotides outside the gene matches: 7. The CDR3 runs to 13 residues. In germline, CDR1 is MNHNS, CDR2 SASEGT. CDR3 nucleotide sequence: TGTGCCAGCGGGGCTAGCGGAATCAATGAGCAGTTCTTC. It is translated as CASGASGINEQFF.

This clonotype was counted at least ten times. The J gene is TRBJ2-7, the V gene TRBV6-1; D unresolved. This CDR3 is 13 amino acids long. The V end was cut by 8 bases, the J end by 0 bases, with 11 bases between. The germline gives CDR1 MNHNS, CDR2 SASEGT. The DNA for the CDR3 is TGTGCCAGCTGCGTCCGGGTCTCCTACGAGCAGTACTTC. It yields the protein CASCVRVSYEQYF.

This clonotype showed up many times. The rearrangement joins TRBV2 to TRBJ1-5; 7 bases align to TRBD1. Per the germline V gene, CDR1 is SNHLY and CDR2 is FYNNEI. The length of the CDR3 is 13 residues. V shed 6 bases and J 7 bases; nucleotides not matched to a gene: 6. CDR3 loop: CASRDTGEQPQHF. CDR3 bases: TGTGCCAGCAGGGATACAGGGGAACAGCCCCAGCATTTT.

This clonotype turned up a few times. In DNA form, the CDR3 reads TGCAGTGCTAGAATGGCCGTCGGACAGGGGGCGGAAGCTTTCTTT. It translates to CSARMAVGQGAEAFF. This rearrangement joins TRBV20-1 to TRBJ1-1; the match to TRBD1 covers 11 bases. The CDR3 spans 15 residues. From germline, CDR1 is DFQATT and CDR2 SNEGSKA (reference sequence). V was pared by 2 bases and J by 8 bases, with 10 bases of the junction left unmatched.

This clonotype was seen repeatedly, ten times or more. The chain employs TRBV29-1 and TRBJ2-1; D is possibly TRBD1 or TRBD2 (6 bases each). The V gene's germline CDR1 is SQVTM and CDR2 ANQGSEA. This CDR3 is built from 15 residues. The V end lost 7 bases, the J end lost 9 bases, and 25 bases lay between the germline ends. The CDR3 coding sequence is TGCAGCGCCTACTCTTCTGGGGGGCAATTCGCTGAGCAGTTCTTC. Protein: CSAYSSGGQFAEQFF.

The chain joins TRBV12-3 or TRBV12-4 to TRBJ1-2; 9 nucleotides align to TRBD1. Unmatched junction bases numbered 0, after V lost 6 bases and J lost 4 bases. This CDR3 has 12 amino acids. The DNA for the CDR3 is TGTGCCAGCAGGGACAGGGGCTATGGCTACACCTTC. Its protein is CASRDRGYGYTF.

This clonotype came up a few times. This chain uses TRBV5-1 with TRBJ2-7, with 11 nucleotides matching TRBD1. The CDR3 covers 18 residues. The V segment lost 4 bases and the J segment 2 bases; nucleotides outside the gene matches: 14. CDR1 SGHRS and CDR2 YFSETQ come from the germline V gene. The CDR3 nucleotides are TGCGCCAGCAGCCCCCAGCCACGGACAGGGGGCTCAACCTACGAGCAGTACTTC. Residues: CASSPQPRTGGSTYEQYF.

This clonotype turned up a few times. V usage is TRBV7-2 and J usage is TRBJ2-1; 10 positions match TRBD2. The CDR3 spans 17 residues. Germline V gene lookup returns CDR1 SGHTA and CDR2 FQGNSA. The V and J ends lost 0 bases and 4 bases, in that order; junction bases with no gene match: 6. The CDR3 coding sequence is TGTGCCAGCAGCTTAGCGTCTAGCGGGGGCGTTTACAATGAGCAGTTCTTC. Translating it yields CASSLASSGGVYNEQFF.

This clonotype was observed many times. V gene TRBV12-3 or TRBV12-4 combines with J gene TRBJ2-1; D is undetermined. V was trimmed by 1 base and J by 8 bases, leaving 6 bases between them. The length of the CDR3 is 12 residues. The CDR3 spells CASSLVGDEQFF. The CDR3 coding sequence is TGTGCCAGCAGTTTAGTTGGTGATGAGCAGTTCTTC.